This T cell receptor (beta chain) was captured in a study of Graves' ophthalmopathy and Graves' hyperthyroidism (dated by TCRdb to 2016 to 2019). In the study overall: Peripheral blood was collected before any treatment was given, at the time of initial diagnosis. The study used TCR beta repertoire signatures to distinguish Graves' ophthalmopathy from Graves' hyperthyroidism and to predict progression to ophthalmopathy. In total, under 150 blood samples were TCR-sequenced: approximately 40 ophthalmopathy, about 75 hyperthyroidism and roughly 17 hyperthyroidism-to-ophthalmopathy patients. To explore V-J signatures that distinguish ophthalmopathy from hyperthyroidism, a discovery set of roughly 98 patients was enrolled, made up of 40 to 45 with ophthalmopathy and roughly 57 with stable hyperthyroidism. An independent validation cohort was composed of roughly 19 hyperthyroidism patients and some 16 patients who later progressed from hyperthyroidism to ophthalmopathy. In roughly 6 hyperthyroidism patients, T-cell repertoires of thyroid tissue and blood were compared. After sampling, hyperthyroidism patients received methimazole starting at 30 mg daily, and ophthalmopathy patients received high-dose intravenous methylprednisolone. The 95 to 100 discovery patients were randomly divided into training and test sets at a 7:3 ratio.

This clonotype was seen ten or more times. Which antigen it targets is not known. No much larger clone is present one base from it, and per-base qualities are unavailable. Study-wide findings and limitations: In validation, the model predicted ophthalmopathy progression with 55% to 71% sensitivity and approximately 75% specificity; eleven to twelve predicted patients were CT-confirmed with GO in a median of approximately 6.2 months. No statistical method was used to set the sample size in advance, and the investigators knew which group each participant was assigned to. Most of the expanded thyroid clonotypes with a frequency above 0.001 were also detected in blood, and it was suggested that the thyroid immune response may be reflected by blood repertoires. In cross-validation, the 13-signature model distinguished ophthalmopathy from stable hyperthyroidism with around 90% sensitivity and roughly 84% specificity, while in the test set the corresponding values were around 79% and 71%.

A patient counted as having stable hyperthyroidism if there was no progression to ophthalmopathy within 18 months of follow-up. Hyperthyroidism patients were newly diagnosed, with disease duration under 2 months, and aged 18 to 65 years. Patients with other autoimmune diseases, uncontrolled infections, pregnancy or lactation were excluded from the study. Diagnosis relied on clinical symptoms, serum thyroxine, TRAb, thyroid ultrasound and orbital computed tomography. PBMCs were isolated from roughly 10 ml of fresh peripheral blood by Ficoll-Paque density gradient centrifugation. Total RNA was extracted using Trizol reagent, and RNA quality was checked on an Agilent 2100 Bioanalyzer. TCR beta CDR3 regions were amplified from RNA transcripts for repertoire sequencing. The first round was an RT-PCR using HTBI primers with the Qiagen OneStep RT-PCR kit, and this first round was followed by a second-round multiplex PCR, then size selection and purification. Libraries were sequenced on an Illumina HiSeq2000 using paired-end 100 bp reads. As for how the authors treated the data: SOAPnuke was used to process the reads, throwing out any read that had adapters, had uncalled bases, had a mean Phred below 15, or lacked an exact constant-primer or identifier match. High-quality paired reads were merged with COPE v1.2.5. Unique nucleotide sequences were defined as clonotypes and aligned to IMGT TRB V, D and J references using MiTCR v1.1. The analysis was limited to V-J combinations with a frequency above 0.0001, which together covered roughly 99% of the repertoires. A TCR clonal expansion and chaos score per V-J combination was defined as the ratio of F50 clonal expansion to chaos observed in the TCRdist matrix. Welch's t-statistics and random forest were used to narrow the features down to more than 10 V-J combinations, which were then fed into a naive Bayes classifier. Thyroid-blood repertoire similarity was quantified with the Morisita-Horn index. TCRdb reworked the public reads: Q25 trimming with fastp, MiXCR clone assembly, productive beta chains retained. CDR3 protein sequences are deduplicated, and each keeps its most common genes and DNA. These V and J calls originate from TCRdb's pipeline instead of the authors' own analysis. The sample profile shows approximately 380,000 distinct CDR3 sequences; about 21% of them were found once. The top ten hold 2.5% to 3.5% of the sample.

For CDR1 and CDR2, the germline V gene lists MNHEY and SVGAGI. The CDR3 spans 14 residues, from the cysteine through the phenylalanine. Of the read, only the CDR3 DNA is kept; its 42 bases are in frame from base 1. Cut back by 3 bases and 2 bases, the V and J ends lie 11 bases apart. The receptor was isolated from a woman aged 18-29 years with stable Graves' hyperthyroidism. Donor details come from another sample of the same person, matched by shared clones. The material sequenced was peripheral blood. Recombination connected TRBV6-5 to TRBJ2-7; too little of a D gene remains to name it. The CDR3: CASSYSTDTYEQYF. In nucleotide form, the sequence is TGTGCCAGCAGTTATTCGACTGATACCTACGAGCAGTACTTC.